The clone carrying this TCR beta chain came up once. The data belong to a study of control samples from healthy donors and cancer patients. Using immunoSEQ multiplex PCR, the repertoire was profiled, and TCRdb retains in-frame clones only, with some absent. The table shows 170,000 or so clones, with more than 85% occurring only once. The sample was blood. This clonotype originated in a woman aged 40 to 50 in good health.

The CDR3 spells CASNRGATTDTQYF. The CDR3 bases are TGTGCCAGCAACCGGGGGGCGACCACAGATACGCAGTATTTT. This rearrangement joins TRBV6-5 to TRBJ2-3; possible D gene TRBD2, 7 bases. This CDR3 has 14 amino acids. The V end was cut by 7 bases, the J end by 2 bases, with 13 bases between. CDR1 MNHEY and CDR2 SVGAGI come from the germline V gene.